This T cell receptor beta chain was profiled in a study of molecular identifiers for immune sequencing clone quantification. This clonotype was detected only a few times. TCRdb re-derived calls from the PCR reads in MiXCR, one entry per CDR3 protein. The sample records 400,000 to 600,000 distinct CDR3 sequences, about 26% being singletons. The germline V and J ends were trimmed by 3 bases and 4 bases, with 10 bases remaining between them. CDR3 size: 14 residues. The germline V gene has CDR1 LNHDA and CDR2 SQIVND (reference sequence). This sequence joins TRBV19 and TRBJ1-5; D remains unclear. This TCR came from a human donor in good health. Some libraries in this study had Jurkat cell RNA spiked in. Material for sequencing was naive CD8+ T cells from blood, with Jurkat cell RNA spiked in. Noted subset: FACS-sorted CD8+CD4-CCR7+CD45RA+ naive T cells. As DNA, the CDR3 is TGTGCCAGTAGTATGTTCTCGGGGAATCAGCCCCAGCATTTT. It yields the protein CASSMFSGNQPQHF.